One and the same sample provided the 12 T cell receptor beta chains below, sequenced in a study of beta chain features in type 1 diabetes. Study-level results: For Type 1 diabetes patients, all four CD4+ subsets carried TCRB CDR3s that were moderately but significantly shorter.

No cognate antigen is known for these TCRs. Sequenced material consisted of expressed TCRB transcripts (all of the isolated RNA was reverse transcribed). Produced via immunoSEQ multiplex PCR; TCRdb's table is partial and in-frame only. This table has more than 300,000 clones, about 12% appearing once. Sequenced: naive CD4+ T cells from blood. These receptors came from a woman between 18 and 29 years old with type 1 diabetes.

This clone was recorded a few times. The chain is built from TRBV27 and TRBJ2-7, with 9 bases identical to TRBD2. The CDR3 contains 14 residues. With 3 bases clipped from V and 4 bases from J, the junction kept 4 bases outside the gene matches. The germline V gene encodes CDR1 MNHEY and CDR2 SMNVEV (reference sequence). The CDR3: CASSFSGRAYEQYF. The CDR3 coding sequence is TGTGCCAGCAGTTTTAGCGGGAGAGCGTACGAGCAGTACTTC.

Only a few counts were recorded for this clone. V gene TRBV6-6 combines with J gene TRBJ2-7; 7 nucleotides line up with TRBD2. CDR3 length equals 16 residues. Per germline, CDR1 MNHNY and CDR2 SVGAGI (reference sequence). V was pared by 0 bases and J by 0 bases, with 5 bases of the junction left unmatched. CDR3 in amino acids: CASSYSQAGSSYEQYF. The DNA of the CDR3 is TGTGCCAGCAGTTACTCTCAAGCGGGGAGCTCCTACGAGCAGTACTTC.

The rearrangement joins TRBV7-2 to TRBJ1-1; possibly TRBD1 for D (6 bases). The V end was cut by 1 base, the J end by 5 bases, with 11 bases between. The CDR3 is 14 residues long. The germline CDR1 and CDR2 sequences are SGHTA and FQGNSA. The chain's CDR3 is CASSLGGLVTEAFF. The CDR3 DNA reads as TGTGCCAGCAGCTTAGGGGGGCTGGTTACTGAAGCTTTCTTT. Using reference TRBV7-2 and TRBJ1-1 for the parts outside the CDR3, the full variable domain is GAGVSQSPSNKVTEKGKDVELRCDPISGHTALYWYRQSLGQGLEFLIYFQGNSAPDKSGLPSDRFSAERTGGSVSTLTIQRTQQEDSAVYLCASSLGGLVTEAFFGQGTRLTVV.

This clone appeared a few times. The genes are TRBV6-6 and TRBJ1-2; TRBD1 matches at 7 bases. The CDR3 is 15 amino acids. The V gene's germline CDR1 is MNHNY and CDR2 SVGAGI (reference sequence). V lost 2 bases, J lost 4 bases, and 7 bases stayed unmatched. The CDR3 DNA follows: TGTGCCAGCAGTTACCCTGGGACAGCCCTCTATGGCTACACCTTC. Translation gives CASSYPGTALYGYTF.

This clone came up a few times. The chain combines TRBV28 with TRBJ2-1; D possibly corresponds to TRBD2 (5 bases). Germline V lookup: CDR1 MDHEN, CDR2 SYDVKM. The V and J ends lost 3 bases and 8 bases respectively, with 8 bases between them. There are 12 residues in the CDR3. The CDR3 region is CASSFWTYEQFF. DNA for the CDR3: TGTGCCAGCAGTTTTTGGACTTATGAGCAGTTCTTC.

The rearrangement links TRBV7-2 to TRBJ2-1, with D possibly TRBD2 on 5 matching bases. Germline V CDR1 and CDR2: SGHTA, FQGNSA. V was clipped by 5 bases and J by 0 bases, with 11 bases between them. This CDR3 is 15 amino acids long. CDR3 sequence (DNA): TGTGCCAGCAGCCGGACTCCAAGCTCCTACAATGAGCAGTTCTTC. It specifies CASSRTPSSYNEQFF.

This clone was detected only a few times. The chain combines TRBV16 with TRBJ1-1; no definite D call. Trimming removed 4 bases at V and 1 base at J, with 10 bases between. The CDR3 is 14 residues long. CDR1 is KGHSY, CDR2 FQNENV, per germline. The CDR3 nucleotides are TGTGCCAGCAGCCCGGGATGGGCGAACACTGAAGCTTTCTTT. Residues: CASSPGWANTEAFF. Using reference TRBV16 and TRBJ1-1 for the parts outside the CDR3, the full variable domain is GEEVAQTPKHLVRGEGQKAKLYCAPIKGHSYVFWYQQVLKNEFKFLISFQNENVFDETGMPKERFSAKCLPNSPCSLEIQATKLEDSAVYFCASSPGWANTEAFFGQGTRLTVV.

The V and J genes are TRBV2 and TRBJ2-5; TRBD1 is a possible D gene (5 bases). Trimming took off 4 bases at V and 1 base at J, with 7 bases between the two ends. There are 13 residues in the CDR3. Germline loops: CDR1 SNHLY, CDR2 FYNNEI. CDR3 bases: TGTGCCAGCAGTGGGGGCCCCCAAGAGACCCAGTACTTC. Its protein is CASSGGPQETQYF. Together with reference TRBV2 and TRBJ2-5, the CDR3 gives the full variable domain: EPEVTQTPSHQVTQMGQEVILRCVPISNHLYFYWYRQILGQKVEFLVSFYNNEISEKSEIFDDQFSVERPDGSNFTLKIRSTKLEDSAMYFCASSGGPQETQYFGPGTRLLVL.

This clone was detected only a few times. V usage is TRBV18 and J usage is TRBJ2-2, with D perhaps TRBD2 (5 bases). V was cut by 3 bases and J by 7 bases, with 12 bases left in between. Germline CDR1 reads KGHSH; CDR2 reads LQKENI. CDR3 length: 14 residues. The CDR3 DNA reads TGTGCCAGCTCACCTTCCGAGGACTTCGGGGAGCTGTTTTTT. Translated, it gives CASSPSEDFGELFF.

The V and J genes are TRBV28 and TRBJ2-7; D ambiguous. The germline V gene has CDR1 MDHEN and CDR2 SYDVKM. This CDR3 has 11 amino acids. V lost 6 bases and J 3 bases, leaving 6 bases between the germline ends. CDR3 loop: CASREFYEQYF. The CDR3 nucleotides read TGTGCCAGCAGGGAGTTCTACGAGCAGTACTTC.

The rearrangement uses TRBV6-6 and TRBJ2-1, with a weak D call TRBD2 (5 bases). This CDR3 spans 15 amino acids. Between the trimmed V and J ends, which lost 2 bases and 6 bases, there was a span of 14 bases. Per the germline V gene, CDR1 is MNHNY and CDR2 is SVGAGI (reference sequence). The CDR3 DNA sequence: TGTGCCAGCAGTTACGGCGGCCGAGGAGGCAATGAGCAGTTCTTC. It specifies CASSYGGRGGNEQFF.

The sample holds a few counts of this clone. The chain links TRBV5-6 to TRBJ2-3; D is possibly TRBD1 (5 bases). Trimming took 6 bases from V and 5 from J, leaving 13 bases between them. The CDR3 length is 13 residues. Germline values: CDR1 SGHDT, CDR2 YYEEEE. The CDR3 sequence: CASTDRGGDTQYF. In nucleotides, the CDR3 is TGTGCCAGCACCGACAGAGGTGGAGATACGCAGTATTTT. The variable domain in full, completed from reference TRBV5-6 and TRBJ2-3, reads DAGVTQSPTHLIKTRGQQVTLRCSPKSGHDTVSWYQQALGQGPQFIFQYYEEEERQRGNFPDRFSGHQFPNYSSELNVNALLLGDSALYLCASTDRGGDTQYFGPGTRLTVL.